The rows below give T cell receptor beta chains drawn from one sample of a study of T cell responses to AZD1222 COVID-19 vaccine. Only in-frame clones appear in the TCRdb table, and some are missing; sequencing was by immunoSEQ multiplex PCR. The sample holds about 120,000 clones, about 88% seen once. Here the sequenced sample was peripheral blood, taken on day 0 of MenACWY control vaccination. These receptors were obtained from an adult in good health. Each CDR3 is given with its conserved first and last residue. Clone size is not always given. Where it is, it says once, few, many or a class for expanded clones.

j_gene	v_gene	abundance	CDR3aa
TRBJ2-1	TRBV27	NA	CASSTRDYITVEQFF
TRBJ2-7	TRBV9	NA	CASSGGQAGKDEQYF
TRBJ2-2	TRBV7-9	NA	CASSLEGARTGELFF
TRBJ1-1	TRBV5-1	NA	CASSLAQGMNTEAFF
TRBJ2-5	TRBV11-1	NA	CASSLTGRSETQYF
TRBJ1-5	TRBV25-1	NA	CASSQGTTIHQPQHF
TRBJ2-2	TRBV11-2	once	CASSSQREEDGELFF
TRBJ2-1	TRBV15	NA	CATSRTSGSWVEQFF
TRBJ2-7	TRBV4-1	NA	CASSAGLAGIYEQYF
TRBJ2-3	TRBV4-2	NA	CASSSTDTSTDTQYF
TRBJ2-5	TRBV10-3	NA	CAIGKTGDGGETQYF
TRBJ1-1	TRBV2	NA	CASSESRLNTEAFF
TRBJ2-1	TRBV7-9	NA	CASSLDGTSGSLPYNEQFF
TRBJ2-3	TRBV5-1	NA	CASSQGSGDTQYF